The T cell receptor (beta chain) described here comes from a study of shared clonotypes between healthy human individuals. Repertoires were generated with immunoSEQ multiplex PCR, while TCRdb's copy carries only in-frame clones and drops some. The profile shows some 1 million clones, 65% to 75% of them singletons. Germline V gives CDR1 SGHTS, CDR2 YDEGEE. With 2 bases clipped from V and 4 bases from J, the junction kept 0 bases outside the gene matches. The CDR3 sequence is 14 residues long. The receptor comes from a man aged 18 to 30 in good health. The chain combines TRBV5-8 with TRBJ2-1; 10 positions agree with TRBD2. Material: memory CD4+ T cells sorted from blood. Subset of the sample: CD45RA-negative fraction. The chain's CDR3 is CASSLLAGYNEQFF. The CDR3 DNA reads TGTGCCAGCAGCTTACTAGCGGGGTACAATGAGCAGTTCTTC.